This T cell receptor (beta chain) was captured by sequencing in a study of shared clonotypes between healthy human individuals. Regarding the study as a whole: Between a few donors, naive CD4 clonotypes were shared at a level of around 5.2%.

This clone was detected once. Its antigen remains unidentified. TCRdb's table, derived via immunoSEQ multiplex PCR, lists solely in-frame clones and lacks some. Altogether 800,000 to 1,200,000 clones are present, roughly 74% being singletons, with the ten largest covering around 0.47%. CDR3 length equals 15 residues. V was trimmed by 5 bases and J by 1 base, leaving 12 bases between them. CDR1 SGHVS and CDR2 FNYEAQ come from the germline V gene. The receptor was isolated from a man aged 18 to 30 in good health. Some clones in this sample may be carry-over from other donors' samples. Source material: memory CD4+ T cells from PBMCs. Indicated subset: CD45RA-negative fraction. The chain carries TRBV7-6 and TRBJ2-1, with a tentative D call TRBD2 (6 bases). DNA for the CDR3: TGTGCCAGCAGCCGCGGGACCGCTTCCTACAATGAGCAGTTCTTC. It specifies CASSRGTASYNEQFF.